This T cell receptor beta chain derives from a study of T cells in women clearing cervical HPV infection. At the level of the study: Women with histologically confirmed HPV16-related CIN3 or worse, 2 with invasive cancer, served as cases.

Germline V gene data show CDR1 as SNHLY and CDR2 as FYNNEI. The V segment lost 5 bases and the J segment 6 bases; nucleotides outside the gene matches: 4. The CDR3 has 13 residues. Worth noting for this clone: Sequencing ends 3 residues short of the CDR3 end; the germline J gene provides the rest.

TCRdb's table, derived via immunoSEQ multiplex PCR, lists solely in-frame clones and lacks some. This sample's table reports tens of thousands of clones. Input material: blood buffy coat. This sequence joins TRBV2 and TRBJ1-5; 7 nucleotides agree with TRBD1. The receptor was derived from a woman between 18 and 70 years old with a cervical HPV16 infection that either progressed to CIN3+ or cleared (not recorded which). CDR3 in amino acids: CASSPDRAQPQHF. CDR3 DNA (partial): TGTGCCAGCAGTCCCGACAGGGCTCAGCCC.